This T cell receptor (beta chain) was documented in a study of blood T cell repertoires in COVID-19. Germline V gene lookup returns CDR1 KGHDR and CDR2 SFDVKD. There are 14 residues in the CDR3. V lost 3 bases and J lost 0, with 5 bases in between. Original handling: From reference gene primer amplification, estimates of nucleated cell counts were derived. Produced via immunoSEQ multiplex PCR; TCRdb's table is partial and in-frame only. V and J calls and clone size follow that table, whereas D and trimming were derived from the DNA. The sample has fewer than 250,000 clones; around 87% are singletons. The rearrangement links TRBV24-1 to TRBJ1-5; D gene ambiguous. The sequence derives from a woman aged 40 to 49 in a cohort exposed to, infected with or recovered from COVID-19 (not recorded which). Sequences were obtained from PBMCs or T cells enriched from blood (not recorded which). CDR3 residues: CATSDPYSNQPQHF. Written as DNA, the CDR3 is TGTGCCACCAGTGATCCTTATAGCAATCAGCCCCAGCATTTT.